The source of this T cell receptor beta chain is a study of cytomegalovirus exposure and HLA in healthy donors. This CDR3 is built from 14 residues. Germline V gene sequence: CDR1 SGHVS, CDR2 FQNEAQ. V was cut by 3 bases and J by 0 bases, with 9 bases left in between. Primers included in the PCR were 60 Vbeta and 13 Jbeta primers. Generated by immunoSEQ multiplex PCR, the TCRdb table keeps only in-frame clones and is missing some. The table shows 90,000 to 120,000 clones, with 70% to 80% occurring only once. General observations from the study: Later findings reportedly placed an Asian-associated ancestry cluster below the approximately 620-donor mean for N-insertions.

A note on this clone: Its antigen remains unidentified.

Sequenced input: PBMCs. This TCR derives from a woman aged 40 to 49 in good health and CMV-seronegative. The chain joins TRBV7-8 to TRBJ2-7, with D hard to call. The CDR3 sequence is CASSFKLSSYEQYF. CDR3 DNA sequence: TGTGCCAGCAGCTTTAAACTGAGCTCCTACGAGCAGTACTTC.